What follows are 7 T cell receptor beta chains derived from one specimen sequenced in a study of shared clonotypes between healthy human individuals. The table came from immunoSEQ multiplex PCR; TCRdb's copy has only in-frame clones and leaves some out. The table shows about 600,000 clones, with about 98% occurring only once. CD45RO-negative, CCR7-positively selected cells formed the naive CD8 fraction, excluding terminally differentiated effector memory CD45RA+ cells. Specimen: naive CD8+ T cells sorted from blood. The receptors were sampled from a man aged 30-40 years in good health.

V gene TRBV27 combines with J gene TRBJ2-7; 12 nucleotides agree with TRBD2. Germline values: CDR1 MNHEY, CDR2 SMNVEV (reference sequence). The CDR3 has 15 residues. V lost 5 bases and J lost 7; bases outside the gene matches: 9. In DNA form, the CDR3 reads TGTGCCAGCAGTCCCGGACTAGCGGGAATCGAGGAGCAGTACTTC. Translating it yields CASSPGLAGIEEQYF.

The chain couples TRBV14 to TRBJ2-7, with no clear D. V lost 5 bases to trimming and J lost 0 bases, with 5 bases between them. CDR1 is SGHDN and CDR2 is FVKESK in the germline V gene. This CDR3 is 12 amino acids long. CDR3 residues: CASSVSSYEQYF. The CDR3 DNA follows: TGTGCCAGCAGCGTCAGCTCCTACGAGCAGTACTTC.

This chain uses TRBV27 with TRBJ2-7; D not certain. The germline V gene encodes CDR1 MNHEY and CDR2 SMNVEV (reference sequence). With 7 bases removed from V and 7 bases from J, the gap between germline ends came to 8 bases. This CDR3 is 10 amino acids long. Here the CDR3 DNA reads TGTGCCAGCATCTTGGGGGAGCAGTACTTC. Translating it yields CASILGEQYF.

This sequence joins TRBV23-1 and TRBJ2-2, with D tentatively TRBD1 or TRBD2 (5 bases each). TRBV23-1 belongs to the ORF category, with a function that is uncertain. V dropped 8 bases and J dropped 6 bases, with 13 bases sitting between them. This CDR3 is 13 amino acids long. The DNA of the CDR3 is TGCGCCAGCTCCCGAGAGGGACCCGGGGAGCTGTTTTTT. Protein sequence: CASSREGPGELFF.

This chain connects TRBV5-1 to TRBJ2-3, with 12 bases fitting TRBD2. V gave up 4 bases and J gave up 2 bases; unmatched junction bases: 8. The CDR3 totals 17 residues. Germline V lookup: CDR1 SGHRS, CDR2 YFSETQ. The CDR3, as DNA: TGCGCCAGCAGCCAGGGACTAGCGGGTGGGAACACAGATACGCAGTATTTT. Encoded protein: CASSQGLAGGNTDTQYF.

Here the CDR3 DNA reads TGTGCCTGGGGTTATGACAGGACCTACGAGCAGTACTTC. Its protein product is CAWGYDRTYEQYF. This chain uses TRBV30 with TRBJ2-7, with a tentative D call TRBD1 (6 bases). V dropped 5 bases and J dropped 2 bases, with 13 bases sitting between them. This CDR3 comprises 13 residues. Germline-derived CDR1 and CDR2 are GTSNPN and SVGIG (reference sequence). The whole variable domain, filled in from reference TRBV30 and TRBJ2-7, reads SQTIHQWPATLVQPVGSPLSLECTVEGTSNPNLYWYRQAAGRGLQLLFYSVGIGQISSEVPQNLSASRPQDRQFILSSKKLLLSDSGFYLCAWGYDRTYEQYFGPGTRLTVT.

The chain has TRBV7-8 and TRBJ2-1; no definite D call. V was shortened by 2 bases and J by 0 bases, with 8 bases between the two germline ends. The germline V gene encodes CDR1 SGHVS and CDR2 FQNEAQ. The CDR3 is 15 amino acids. CDR3 sequence reads: CASSLRSGSYNEQFF. The CDR3 region has the DNA TGTGCCAGCAGCTTAAGGTCCGGCTCCTACAATGAGCAGTTCTTC.